These 28 T cell receptor beta chains share one sample of origin, sequenced in a study of regulatory T cells in long-lasting Graves disease. Assembly of TCR beta libraries relied on iRepertoire HTBI primers together with Arm-PCR of CDR3 regions. TCRdb re-derived calls from the multiplex PCR reads in MiXCR, one entry per CDR3 protein. This repertoire shows under 350,000 distinct CDR3 sequences, 20% to 25% found once; its top ten account for approximately 53%. Time point here: persistent/refractory GD, antithyroid drugs over 5 years with positive TRAb. Preparation of the TCR library used RNA extracted from PBMCs. Sequencing was performed on peripheral blood mononuclear cells (PBMCs), taken when the disease was refractory, from a patient treated with antithyroid drugs. These receptors were collected from a female donor with Graves disease.

This clonotype was counted a few times. This chain joins TRBV12-3 or TRBV12-4 and TRBJ2-1, with a weak D call TRBD2 (6 bases). The CDR3 spans 13 residues. The germline V and J ends were trimmed by 10 bases and 4 bases, with 14 bases remaining between them. The CDR3 DNA reads as TGTGCCAACAGACGGGCGGGATACAATGAGCAGTTCTTC. It yields the protein CANRRAGYNEQFF.

This clonotype has ten or more counts. J is TRBJ2-5 and V is TRBV7-2; no firm D call. The V and J ends lost 0 bases and 5 bases respectively, with 10 bases between them. Germline V gene lookup returns CDR1 SGHTA and CDR2 FQGNSA. The CDR3 consists of 14 residues. DNA of the CDR3: TGTGCCAGCAGCTTAGCGTTGAGTTTTGAGACCCAGTACTTC. Protein sequence: CASSLALSFETQYF.

Worth noting for this clonotype: A much larger clone is a single base away; this may be a read error. The CDR3 region has the DNA TGTGCCAGCGGCTTGAAACTCGGGACAGGAGTTTGGCAGCCCCAGCATTTT. Translation: CASGLKLGTGVWQPQHF. The genes are TRBV5-6 and TRBJ1-5; TRBD1 aligns across 8 bases. The germline CDR1 and CDR2 sequences are SGHDT and YYEEEE. The CDR3 sequence is 17 residues long.

This clonotype was seen repeatedly, ten times or more. The rearrangement links TRBV5-1 to TRBJ2-5; 8 bases match TRBD1. The junction had 10 bases not matched to a gene; V was cut back by 4 bases and J by 2 bases. CDR3 length: 16 amino acids. The V gene's germline CDR1 is SGHRS and CDR2 YFSETQ. CDR3 DNA sequence: TGCGCCAGCAGCCCAGGACAGGGAGGCAATCAAGAGACCCAGTACTTC. Protein product: CASSPGQGGNQETQYF.

This clonotype was seen ten or more times. The V and J genes are TRBV3-1 and TRBJ1-5; D might be TRBD1 (5 bases). This CDR3 has 14 residues. CDR1 LGHDT and CDR2 YNNKEL come from the germline V gene (reference sequence). Between the trimmed V and J ends, which lost 8 bases and 0 bases, there was a span of 11 bases. Here the CDR3 reads CASARGGSNQPQHF. For the CDR3, the DNA is TGTGCCAGCGCACGGGGGGGTAGCAATCAGCCCCAGCATTTT. Complete variable domain (other parts from reference TRBV3-1 and TRBJ1-5): DTAVSQTPKYLVTQMGNDKSIKCEQNLGHDTMYWYKQDSKKFLKIMFSYNNKELIINETVPNRFSPKSPDKAHLNLHINSLELGDSAVYFCASARGGSNQPQHFGDGTRLSIL.

There are many counts of this clonotype. The genes are TRBV7-2 and TRBJ2-5; D assignment may be TRBD1 or TRBD2 (6 bases each). This CDR3 has 16 residues. The germline gives CDR1 SGHTA, CDR2 FQGNSA. V was cut by 4 bases and J by 2 bases, with 17 bases left in between. Written as DNA, the CDR3 is TGTGCCAGCAGCTCTCGAAGCCGGGGGACACAAGAGACCCAGTACTTC. This encodes CASSSRSRGTQETQYF.

This clonotype was seen a few times. The CDR3 here is CSVEFPAGNTIYF. The CDR3 coding sequence is TGCAGCGTTGAATTCCCGGCGGGAAACACCATATATTTT. The chain uses TRBV29-1 and TRBJ1-3; D gene unclear. The germline V gene has CDR1 SQVTM and CDR2 ANQGSEA. The V end was cut by 2 bases, the J end by 4 bases, with 9 bases between. This CDR3 region has 13 residues.

A few counts support this clonotype. V and J are TRBV19 and TRBJ1-5; D uncertain. Germline CDR1 is LNHDA and CDR2 is SQIVND (reference sequence). Trimming removed 0 bases from V and 0 bases from J, with 9 bases in between. There are 16 residues in the CDR3. This chain's CDR3 is CASSIDTGFSNQPQHF. DNA of the CDR3: TGTGCCAGTAGTATAGATACCGGATTTAGCAATCAGCCCCAGCATTTT.

Relative to its sample, this clonotype is medium-sized (0.01 to 0.1%). The rearrangement joins TRBV28 to TRBJ2-2; the D call may be TRBD1 or TRBD2 (5 bases each). The CDR3 runs to 15 residues. Germline-derived CDR1 and CDR2 are MDHEN and SYDVKM. Trimming removed 4 bases at V and 7 bases at J, with 16 bases between. CDR3 in amino acids: CASSWGTIYGGELFF. As DNA, the CDR3 is TGTGCCAGCAGTTGGGGGACGATATATGGCGGGGAGCTGTTTTTT.

The chain couples TRBV3-1 to TRBJ2-2; D remains ambiguous. The CDR3 has 13 amino acids. Trimming left V 1 base short and J 7 bases short, with 7 bases between. CDR1 is LGHDT, CDR2 YNNKEL, per germline (reference sequence). The CDR3 DNA is TGTGCCAGCAGCCAAGGGGAAATCGGGGAGCTGTTTTTT. This gives the protein CASSQGEIGELFF.

This clonotype has a count of ten or more. The V call is TRBV20-1, the J call TRBJ1-1; unclear D gene. CDR1 and CDR2 (germline): DFQATT, SNEGSKA (reference sequence). There are 15 residues in the CDR3. V lost 3 bases to trimming and J lost 4 bases, with 18 bases between them. CDR3 in amino acids: CSASLPTPSSTEAFF. Written as DNA, the CDR3 is TGCAGTGCTAGTCTCCCAACTCCTTCGAGCACTGAAGCTTTCTTT.

This clonotype came up many times. The J gene is TRBJ2-2, the V gene TRBV28; tentative D call: TRBD2 (6 bases). The CDR3 extends over 16 amino acids. Germline-derived CDR1 and CDR2 are MDHEN and SYDVKM. The V gene lost 6 bases and the J gene lost 1 base, with 15 bases spanning the gap. The CDR3 DNA reads TGTGCCAGCAGCCTATGGGACTCCAAGAACACCGGGGAGCTGTTTTTT. This gives the protein CASSLWDSKNTGELFF.

This clonotype was picked up a small number of times. The genes are TRBV29-1 and TRBJ2-7, with 12 bases matching TRBD1. The length of the CDR3 is 16 residues. Germline V gene lookup returns CDR1 SQVTM and CDR2 ANQGSEA. The V segment lost 1 base and the J segment 2 bases; nucleotides outside the gene matches: 6. The CDR3 spells CSVEVRDRGQPYEQYF. CDR3 in DNA: TGCAGCGTTGAAGTGAGGGACAGGGGGCAACCCTACGAGCAGTACTTC.

With respect to this clonotype: This may be a read error: a much more frequent sequence differs by one nucleotide. The J gene is TRBJ1-1, the V gene TRBV10-3; D ambiguous. In germline, CDR1 is ENHRY, CDR2 SYGVKD. Trimming pared 4 bases from V and 2 bases from J, leaving 11 bases between. The CDR3 has 14 amino acids. For the CDR3, the DNA is TGTGCCATCAGTGGGTCCTCAGCTAACACTGAAGCTTTCTTT. This translates into CAISGSSANTEAFF.

This clonotype was observed a few times. The chain carries TRBV19 and TRBJ2-2; TRBD1 agrees at 9 bases. The CDR3 runs to 17 residues. Germline CDR1 is LNHDA and CDR2 is SQIVND (reference sequence). After removal of 5 bases from V and 3 bases from J, the junction contained 10 bases not matched to a gene. The DNA for the CDR3 is TGTGCCAGTAGTCCCCGGGTTGGACAGGGGTACACCGGGGAGCTGTTTTTT. It specifies CASSPRVGQGYTGELFF.

The genes are TRBV5-1 and TRBJ2-5, with 13 nucleotides matching TRBD2. Trimming took 0 bases from V and 5 from J; bases not matched to a gene: 4. The germline gives CDR1 SGHRS, CDR2 YFSETQ. CDR3 size: 16 residues. The CDR3 DNA reads as TGCGCCAGCAGCTTGGGGACTAGCGGGAGATCGGAGACCCAGTACTTC. This sequence encodes CASSLGTSGRSETQYF. Full variable domain (outside the CDR3, taken from reference TRBV5-1 and TRBJ2-5): KAGVTQTPRYLIKTRGQQVTLSCSPISGHRSVSWYQQTPGQGLQFLFEYFSETQRNKGNFPGRFSGRQFSNSRSEMNVSTLELGDSALYLCASSLGTSGRSETQYFGPGTRLLVL.

This clonotype was seen repeatedly, ten times or more. This chain joins TRBV6-1 and TRBJ1-2, with D possibly matching TRBD1 (5 bases). Trimming shortened V by 4 bases and J by 5 bases, and 5 bases separated the two germline ends. This CDR3 region has 11 residues. Germline V gives CDR1 MNHNS, CDR2 SASEGT. CDR3 protein: CASSGGYGYTF. In DNA form, the CDR3 reads TGTGCCAGCAGTGGGGGGTATGGCTACACCTTC.

The V gene is TRBV9, the J gene TRBJ1-1; maybe TRBD1 (5 bases). Germline assignment: CDR1 SGDLS and CDR2 YYNGEE. Trimming removed 3 bases at V and 6 bases at J, with 15 bases between. The CDR3 spans 14 residues. The CDR3, as DNA: TGTGCCAGCAGCGGGGGGGGAGGGTTGGCTGAAGCTTTCTTT. Its translation is CASSGGGGLAEAFF.

Note on this clonotype: A much larger clone differs from this one at a single base, so this may be a read error. This chain uses TRBV7-2 with TRBJ1-2; D remains unclear. CDR3 size: 14 residues. Trimming left V 0 bases short and J 8 bases short, with 13 bases between. CDR1 and CDR2 (germline): SGHTA, FQGNSA. CDR3 loop: CASSLAEGPSGYTF. Written as DNA, the CDR3 is TGTGCCAGCAGCTTAGCCGAAGGGCCGAGCGGCTACACCTTC. The variable domain in full, with the rest retrieved from reference TRBV7-2 and TRBJ1-2, is GAGVSQSPSNKVTEKGKDVELRCDPISGHTALYWYRQSLGQGLEFLIYFQGNSAPDKSGLPSDRFSAERTGGSVSTLTIQRTQQEDSAVYLCASSLAEGPSGYTFGSGTRLTVV.

This clonotype has a count of ten or more. The CDR3, as DNA: TGCGCCAGCAGCTTGGATGGCAGATTGGTTGAAGCTTTCTTT. This encodes CASSLDGRLVEAFF. The V and J genes are TRBV5-1 and TRBJ1-1; D remains ambiguous. The CDR3 is 14 amino acids. V lost 0 bases and J lost 7, with 13 bases in between. Germline CDR1 is SGHRS and CDR2 is YFSETQ.

This clonotype was seen repeatedly, ten times or more. Here the CDR3 reads CSAPDRVYNEQFF. Here the CDR3 DNA reads TGCAGTGCACCCGACAGGGTATACAATGAGCAGTTCTTC. This chain connects TRBV20-1 to TRBJ2-1, with 7 bases aligning to TRBD1. Per the germline V gene, CDR1 is DFQATT and CDR2 is SNEGSKA (reference sequence). The length of the CDR3 is 13 residues. The V gene end was trimmed by 6 bases and the J gene end by 4 bases; junction bases not matched to a gene: 6.

There are many counts of this clonotype. The chain combines TRBV6-5 with TRBJ1-1; D call uncertain. Germline loops: CDR1 MNHEY, CDR2 SVGAGI. V was cut by 1 base and J by 2 bases, with 5 bases left in between. This CDR3 is built from 13 residues. The CDR3 loop is CASSYWENTEAFF. DNA of the CDR3: TGTGCCAGCAGTTACTGGGAAAACACTGAAGCTTTCTTT.

A few counts support this clonotype. V usage is TRBV10-3 and J usage is TRBJ2-2, with D possibly being TRBD2 (6 bases). V was pared by 7 bases and J by 0 bases, with 12 bases between. This CDR3 region has 15 residues. The germline CDR1 and CDR2 sequences are ENHRY and SYGVKD. As DNA, the CDR3 is TGTGCCATCAACCGGGACTCCACGAACACCGGGGAGCTGTTTTTT. Residues: CAINRDSTNTGELFF.

J is TRBJ2-2 and V is TRBV28; 7 bases are a match to TRBD2. CDR1 and CDR2 (germline): MDHEN, SYDVKM. There are 15 residues in the CDR3. J lost 4 bases, V lost 5 bases, and 7 bases had no gene match. The CDR3 coding sequence is TGTGCCAGCAGTCCCCGGGACTACAGCACCGGGGAGCTGTTTTTT. Translation gives CASSPRDYSTGELFF.

The chain joins TRBV5-6 to TRBJ2-3, with TRBD2 matching over 13 bases. Germline V gene lookup returns CDR1 SGHDT and CDR2 YYEEEE. The CDR3 is made up of 18 amino acids. With V trimmed by 5 bases and J by 6 bases, 15 bases remained unmatched. In DNA form, the CDR3 reads TGTGCCAGCAGTCTTGGACTAGCGGGAGATCCGGTGTCGGATACGCAGTATTTT. Protein sequence: CASSLGLAGDPVSDTQYF.

Only a few counts were recorded for this clonotype. The junction departs from the called germline gene at one end, perhaps through a read error. This chain uses TRBV9 with TRBJ2-5; D gene uncertain. Germline V gene data show CDR1 as SGDLS and CDR2 as YYNGEE. This CDR3 spans 15 amino acids. CDR3 DNA: TGCGCCAGCAGCTTGTCCCCCCCCGCCGGAGAGACCCAGTACTTC. It encodes CASSLSPPAGETQYF.

V gene TRBV6-2 or TRBV6-3 combines with J gene TRBJ2-7; TRBD2 is a possible D gene (6 bases). The length of the CDR3 is 15 residues. The germline gives CDR1 MNHEY, CDR2 SVGEGT. V gave up 5 bases and J gave up 2 bases, with 16 bases separating them. The CDR3 DNA is TGTGCCAGCAGTGCGCTAGGGACTGAGGCCTACGAGCAGTACTTC. Amino acids: CASSALGTEAYEQYF.

The sample holds many counts of this clonotype. The chain has TRBV6-2 or TRBV6-3 and TRBJ2-5; D not certain. Trimming took off 2 bases at V and 3 bases at J, with 4 bases between the two ends. The CDR3 extends over 12 amino acids. The germline CDR1 and CDR2 sequences are MNHEY and SVGEGT. CDR3 loop: CASSYAEETQYF. The CDR3 DNA reads as TGTGCCAGCAGTTACGCGGAAGAGACCCAGTACTTC.